This T cell receptor beta chain was recorded in a study of blood T cell repertoires in COVID-19. Background on the study: Spain, Italy and the United States supplied samples that represented acute and convalescent COVID-19.

Trimming removed 1 base from V and 4 bases from J, with 8 bases in between. Per germline, CDR1 SEHNR and CDR2 FQNEAQ (reference sequence). The CDR3 is 13 amino acids. Using immunoSEQ multiplex PCR, the repertoire was profiled, and TCRdb retains in-frame clones only, with some absent. The table includes 250,000 to 350,000 clones, around 88% detected once. The material sequenced was peripheral blood. The chain couples TRBV7-9 to TRBJ2-7, with unresolved D. The clonotype comes from a woman in her 70s with COVID-19, enrolled during active disease. The CDR3 nucleotides read TGTGCCAGCAGCTTAGGGGCTTCTTACGAGCAGTACTTC. It is translated as CASSLGASYEQYF.